Given below is one TCR beta chain in context. Its target is unknown. The data are from a study of T cells in narcolepsy. The study, taken as a whole, reports: No autoreactive T cell clone sequences appeared in some memory CD4+ repertoires.

Using immunoSEQ multiplex PCR, the repertoire was profiled, and TCRdb retains in-frame clones only, with some absent. This repertoire shows about 32,000 clones, roughly 79% found once; its top ten account for 3.8%. V trimming: 0 bases; J trimming: 8 bases; junction bases outside the gene matches: 4. CDR3 length: 15 residues. CDR1 is SGHRS and CDR2 is YFSETQ in the germline V gene. V gene TRBV5-1 combines with J gene TRBJ2-1; 11 bases align to TRBD2. The specimen sequenced was memory (CD45RA-) CD4+ T cells from blood. The receptor was derived from a human donor in good health. CDR3 sequence reads: CASSLELAGVYEQFF. DNA of the CDR3: TGCGCCAGCAGCTTGGAACTAGCGGGAGTCTATGAGCAGTTCTTC.